The rows below give T cell receptor beta chains drawn from one sample of a study of T-cell memory formation after mild COVID-19. Each CDR3 protein gets one entry after TCRdb re-called the 5' RACE reads with MiXCR. Of roughly 200,000 distinct CDR3 sequences in the sample, 15% to 20% were seen once. The sample taken for sequencing was PBMCs or a T cell subset sorted from them (not recorded which). The source is an adult woman who had mild COVID-19 (a few samples of this study predate the infection). Cell type and time point are not known. The CDR3 runs from the conserved cysteine through the conserved F or W. Each record gives: V gene, D gene, J gene, clone size, CDR3 protein, CDR3 DNA. The D gene is left open where the match is weak. Clone sizes are given selectively: once, few, many, or a class where the clone is expanded.

V gene: TRBV6-5; D gene: -; J gene: TRBJ1-4; clone size: many; CDR3 protein: CASSKTGGRTNEKLFF; CDR3 DNA: TGTGCCAGCAGCAAGACGGGGGGCCGAACTAATGAAAAACTGTTTTTT
V gene: TRBV7-9; D gene: -; J gene: TRBJ1-4; clone size: -; CDR3 protein: CASRQEGIVNEKLFF; CDR3 DNA: TGTGCCAGCAGGCAGGAGGGGATAGTCAATGAAAAACTGTTTTTT
V gene: TRBV11-2; D gene: TRBD1; J gene: TRBJ2-5; clone size: -; CDR3 protein: CASSGDRALKTQYF; CDR3 DNA: TGTGCCAGCAGCGGGGACAGGGCCCTTAAGACCCAGTACTTC
V gene: TRBV12-3/TRBV12-4; D gene: TRBD1; J gene: TRBJ2-7; clone size: -; CDR3 protein: CASSHHTFRDRVYEQYF; CDR3 DNA: TGTGCCAGCAGCCACCATACCTTCCGGGACAGGGTCTACGAGCAGTACTTC
V gene: TRBV20-1; D gene: TRBD1; J gene: TRBJ1-5; clone size: -; CDR3 protein: CSAMDRGTYSNQPQHF; CDR3 DNA: TGCAGTGCTATGGACAGGGGGACTTATAGCAATCAGCCCCAGCATTTT
V gene: TRBV20-1; D gene: TRBD1; J gene: TRBJ2-5; clone size: -; CDR3 protein: CSARDTGGRETQYF; CDR3 DNA: TGCAGTGCTAGAGACACAGGGGGTCGGGAGACCCAGTACTTC
V gene: TRBV30; D gene: TRBD1; J gene: TRBJ2-7; clone size: -; CDR3 protein: CAWSRDSYEEQYF; CDR3 DNA: TGTGCCTGGAGTCGGGACAGCTACGAGGAGCAGTACTTC
V gene: TRBV2; D gene: -; J gene: TRBJ2-7; clone size: -; CDR3 protein: CASSPRGPPFPYEQYF; CDR3 DNA: TGTGCCAGCAGCCCGAGGGGACCACCCTTCCCCTACGAGCAGTACTTC
V gene: TRBV5-1; D gene: -; J gene: TRBJ1-4; clone size: -; CDR3 protein: CASSLESPSGKLFF; CDR3 DNA: TGCGCCAGCAGCTTGGAGTCCCCGTCGGGAAAACTGTTTTTT
V gene: TRBV6-5; D gene: TRBD2; J gene: TRBJ2-7; clone size: few; CDR3 protein: CASSYSSGSHHEQYF; CDR3 DNA: TGTGCCAGCAGTTACTCTAGCGGGAGTCACCACGAGCAGTACTTC
V gene: TRBV5-1; D gene: TRBD1; J gene: TRBJ1-2; clone size: -; CDR3 protein: CASSLTPDRVNYGYTF; CDR3 DNA: TGCGCCAGCAGCTTGACCCCGGACAGGGTAAACTATGGCTACACCTTC
V gene: TRBV9; D gene: -; J gene: TRBJ1-2; clone size: few; CDR3 protein: CASSVGYGYTF; CDR3 DNA: TGTGCCAGCAGCGTAGGCTATGGCTACACCTTC
V gene: TRBV7-2; D gene: TRBD2; J gene: TRBJ2-1; clone size: few; CDR3 protein: CASSTGLAGNEQFF; CDR3 DNA: TGTGCCAGCAGCACGGGACTAGCGGGCAATGAGCAGTTCTTC
V gene: TRBV12-3/TRBV12-4; D gene: -; J gene: TRBJ2-1; clone size: few; CDR3 protein: CASKISGNQRNEQFF; CDR3 DNA: TGTGCCAGTAAGATTAGCGGCAACCAACGTAATGAGCAGTTCTTC
V gene: TRBV3-1; D gene: -; J gene: TRBJ2-1; clone size: few; CDR3 protein: CASSQAGRLNHNEQFF; CDR3 DNA: TGTGCCAGCAGCCAAGCCGGGAGACTAAACCACAATGAGCAGTTCTTC
V gene: TRBV7-7; D gene: TRBD1; J gene: TRBJ2-5; clone size: few; CDR3 protein: CASSSTGQETQYF; CDR3 DNA: TGTGCCAGCAGCTCGACAGGGCAAGAGACCCAGTACTTC
V gene: TRBV28; D gene: TRBD1; J gene: TRBJ2-3; clone size: -; CDR3 protein: CASSLPGQGTDTQYF; CDR3 DNA: TGTGCCAGCAGTTTACCGGGACAGGGCACAGATACGCAGTATTTT
V gene: TRBV25-1; D gene: -; J gene: TRBJ2-5; clone size: few; CDR3 protein: CASSGGPGARGETQYF; CDR3 DNA: TGTGCCAGCAGCGGAGGGCCAGGGGCAAGAGGGGAGACCCAGTACTTC
V gene: TRBV20-1; D gene: -; J gene: TRBJ1-3; clone size: few; CDR3 protein: CSAKGGPGNTIYF; CDR3 DNA: TGCAGTGCTAAGGGGGGTCCTGGAAACACCATATATTTT
V gene: TRBV24-1; D gene: -; J gene: TRBJ1-5; clone size: -; CDR3 protein: CATKATRANQPQHF; CDR3 DNA: TGTGCCACCAAGGCCACGCGCGCGAATCAGCCCCAGCATTTT
V gene: TRBV12-3/TRBV12-4; D gene: -; J gene: TRBJ1-4; clone size: many; CDR3 protein: CASSLRGPAANEKLFF; CDR3 DNA: TGTGCCAGCAGTTTAAGGGGACCGGCGGCTAATGAAAAACTGTTTTTT
V gene: TRBV20-1; D gene: -; J gene: TRBJ1-2; clone size: few; CDR3 protein: CSASAISRKVWSGYTF; CDR3 DNA: TGCAGTGCTAGTGCCATTTCCCGTAAGGTGTGGAGTGGCTACACCTTC
V gene: TRBV6-1; D gene: TRBD1; J gene: TRBJ1-2; clone size: -; CDR3 protein: CASRGAAGTVNYGYTF; CDR3 DNA: TGTGCCAGCAGAGGTGCAGCCGGGACAGTTAACTATGGCTACACCTTC
V gene: TRBV20-1; D gene: -; J gene: TRBJ2-7; clone size: -; CDR3 protein: CSAVKQVPSYEQYF; CDR3 DNA: TGCAGTGCCGTTAAACAGGTCCCCTCCTACGAGCAGTACTTC
V gene: TRBV4-1; D gene: TRBD2; J gene: TRBJ2-1; clone size: -; CDR3 protein: CASSQDWGLVNNEQFF; CDR3 DNA: TGCGCCAGCAGCCAAGACTGGGGACTAGTAAACAATGAGCAGTTCTTC
V gene: TRBV6-6; D gene: TRBD1; J gene: TRBJ2-7; clone size: few; CDR3 protein: CASSSPNRGPGYEQYF; CDR3 DNA: TGTGCCAGCAGTTCGCCTAACAGGGGTCCCGGCTACGAGCAGTACTTC
V gene: TRBV10-3; D gene: -; J gene: TRBJ2-3; clone size: -; CDR3 protein: CAISAGPDTQYF; CDR3 DNA: TGTGCCATCAGCGCGGGGCCAGATACGCAGTATTTT
V gene: TRBV7-6; D gene: -; J gene: TRBJ2-3; clone size: -; CDR3 protein: CASSLLEGTTDTQYF; CDR3 DNA: TGTGCCAGCAGCTTACTCGAGGGAACCACAGATACGCAGTATTTT
V gene: TRBV10-3; D gene: TRBD2; J gene: TRBJ2-1; clone size: -; CDR3 protein: CAISSSGRSYNEQFF; CDR3 DNA: TGTGCCATCAGTTCTAGCGGGAGATCCTACAATGAGCAGTTCTTC
V gene: TRBV6-5; D gene: -; J gene: TRBJ1-2; clone size: few; CDR3 protein: CASSYSRGGYTF; CDR3 DNA: TGTGCCAGCAGTTACTCCAGAGGTGGCTACACCTTC
V gene: TRBV6-6; D gene: TRBD2; J gene: TRBJ2-3; clone size: few; CDR3 protein: CASSGSKTSGSTDTQYF; CDR3 DNA: TGTGCCAGCAGCGGCTCGAAGACTAGCGGGAGTACAGATACGCAGTATTTT
V gene: TRBV7-9; D gene: -; J gene: TRBJ1-3; clone size: few; CDR3 protein: CTAVSSGNTIYF; CDR3 DNA: TGTACGGCGGTCAGCTCTGGAAACACCATATATTTT
V gene: TRBV6-5; D gene: TRBD2; J gene: TRBJ2-1; clone size: -; CDR3 protein: CASSSPSGGLLNEQFF; CDR3 DNA: TGTGCCAGCAGTTCCCCAAGCGGGGGGCTTCTTAATGAGCAGTTCTTC
V gene: TRBV5-1; D gene: -; J gene: TRBJ1-1; clone size: -; CDR3 protein: CASSPGTEAFF; CDR3 DNA: TGCGCCAGCAGCCCCGGGACTGAAGCTTTCTTT
V gene: TRBV6-6; D gene: -; J gene: TRBJ1-5; clone size: -; CDR3 protein: CASRSQGGSNQPQHF; CDR3 DNA: TGTGCCAGCAGATCACAGGGAGGGAGCAATCAGCCCCAGCATTTT
V gene: TRBV7-3; D gene: -; J gene: TRBJ2-2; clone size: few; CDR3 protein: CASSRFSSTGELFF; CDR3 DNA: TGTGCCAGCAGCCGTTTCTCATCCACCGGGGAGCTGTTTTTT
V gene: TRBV7-9; D gene: -; J gene: TRBJ1-4; clone size: few; CDR3 protein: CASSLHGGVNEKLFF; CDR3 DNA: TGTGCCAGCAGCTTACACGGGGGAGTTAATGAAAAACTGTTTTTT
V gene: TRBV6-2/TRBV6-3; D gene: TRBD2; J gene: TRBJ2-1; clone size: -; CDR3 protein: CASSYSPLAGVDNEQFF; CDR3 DNA: TGTGCCAGCAGTTACTCCCCATTAGCGGGAGTGGATAATGAGCAGTTCTTC
V gene: TRBV5-1; D gene: -; J gene: TRBJ1-2; clone size: -; CDR3 protein: CASSLQSGDYGYTF; CDR3 DNA: TGCGCCAGCAGCTTGCAGTCAGGGGACTATGGCTACACCTTC
V gene: TRBV27; D gene: -; J gene: TRBJ2-3; clone size: many; CDR3 protein: CASSLGGQLTDTQYF; CDR3 DNA: TGTGCCAGCAGTTTAGGGGGGCAGCTCACAGATACGCAGTATTTT
V gene: TRBV5-1; D gene: -; J gene: TRBJ2-3; clone size: -; CDR3 protein: CASSLGQGGRADTQYF; CDR3 DNA: TGCGCCAGCAGCTTGGGCCAGGGAGGTCGTGCAGATACGCAGTATTTT
V gene: TRBV19; D gene: -; J gene: TRBJ2-1; clone size: few; CDR3 protein: CATWGNEQFF; CDR3 DNA: TGTGCCACATGGGGCAATGAGCAGTTCTTC
V gene: TRBV24-1; D gene: -; J gene: TRBJ1-2; clone size: few; CDR3 protein: CATSDPRTTYGYTF; CDR3 DNA: TGTGCCACCAGTGATCCCAGGACGACCTATGGCTACACCTTC
V gene: TRBV5-6; D gene: -; J gene: TRBJ2-5; clone size: few; CDR3 protein: CASSPRTGTETQYF; CDR3 DNA: TGTGCCAGCAGCCCCAGGACCGGGACGGAGACCCAGTACTTC
V gene: TRBV7-2; D gene: -; J gene: TRBJ2-7; clone size: few; CDR3 protein: CASSFGEGAYEQYF; CDR3 DNA: TGTGCCAGCAGCTTTGGGGAGGGGGCCTACGAGCAGTACTTC
V gene: TRBV7-9; D gene: TRBD1; J gene: TRBJ1-4; clone size: few; CDR3 protein: CASSLWTGEGEKLFF; CDR3 DNA: TGTGCCAGCAGCCTTTGGACAGGGGAAGGTGAAAAACTGTTTTTT
V gene: TRBV6-1; D gene: -; J gene: TRBJ1-6; clone size: few; CDR3 protein: CASSEAVNSVNSPLHF; CDR3 DNA: TGTGCCAGCAGTGAAGCGGTCAACTCGGTTAATTCACCCCTCCACTTT
V gene: TRBV30; D gene: -; J gene: TRBJ2-5; clone size: -; CDR3 protein: CAWSGDQETQYF; CDR3 DNA: TGTGCCTGGAGTGGGGACCAAGAGACCCAGTACTTC
V gene: TRBV7-3; D gene: TRBD1; J gene: TRBJ2-1; clone size: -; CDR3 protein: CASSPRDRGVF; CDR3 DNA: TGTGCCAGCAGCCCTAGGGACAGGGGGGTCTTC
V gene: TRBV6-5; D gene: -; J gene: TRBJ2-7; clone size: -; CDR3 protein: CATRARAYEQYF; CDR3 DNA: TGTGCCACCAGGGCAAGAGCCTACGAGCAGTACTTC